The 14 T cell receptor beta chains given below trace back to one sample, sequenced in a study of blood T cell repertoires in COVID-19. Some clones are missing from TCRdb's copy, which holds only in-frame ones; the method was immunoSEQ multiplex PCR. Of 350,000 to 550,000 clones listed, approximately 90% were seen once; the top ten hold about 2.1%. The sample was PBMCs or T cells enriched from blood (not recorded which). The receptors were gathered from a woman younger than 30 with acute COVID-19.

This chain connects TRBV3-1 (or the pseudogene TRBV3-2) to TRBJ1-5, with D possibly TRBD1 on 6 matching bases. The CDR3 runs to 14 residues. V dropped 4 bases and J dropped 6 bases, with 13 bases sitting between them. Germline CDR1 LGHDT, CDR2 YNNKEL (reference sequence). CDR3 in amino acids: CASSPGQSLQPQHF. CDR3 nucleotide sequence: TGTGCCAGCAGCCCCGGACAGAGCCTTCAGCCCCAGCATTTT.

The rearrangement uses TRBV19 and TRBJ1-5, with 11 positions matching TRBD1. The CDR3 extends over 16 amino acids. The V and J ends lost 4 bases and 4 bases, in that order; junction bases with no gene match: 6. The germline V gene has CDR1 LNHDA and CDR2 SQIVND (reference sequence). The DNA of the CDR3 is TGTGCCAGTAGTAGGAGGGGACAGGGGGGGAATCAGCCCCAGCATTTT. Protein: CASSRRGQGGNQPQHF.

The V call is TRBV5-6, the J call TRBJ2-5; D gene uncertain. The V gene lost 0 bases and the J gene lost 2 bases, with 5 bases spanning the gap. The CDR3 has 13 amino acids. In germline, CDR1 is SGHDT, CDR2 YYEEEE. The CDR3 region is CASSLGRQETQYF. CDR3 sequence (DNA): TGTGCCAGCAGCTTGGGCAGGCAAGAGACCCAGTACTTC. The whole variable domain, filled in from reference TRBV5-6 and TRBJ2-5, reads DAGVTQSPTHLIKTRGQQVTLRCSPKSGHDTVSWYQQALGQGPQFIFQYYEEEERQRGNFPDRFSGHQFPNYSSELNVNALLLGDSALYLCASSLGRQETQYFGPGTRLLVL.

A remark on this clone: Other DNA variants within this sample encode the same CDR3. The rearrangement joins TRBV9 to TRBJ2-7; 7 nucleotides line up with TRBD1. The CDR3 length is 15 residues. J was trimmed by 0 bases and V by 0 bases; bases with no gene match: 3. CDR1 is SGDLS and CDR2 is YYNGEE in the germline V gene. CDR3 protein: CASSVGDSSSYEQYF. The CDR3 DNA reads as TGTGCCAGCAGCGTAGGGGACAGTAGCTCCTACGAGCAGTACTTC. The whole variable domain, filled in from reference TRBV9 and TRBJ2-7, reads DSGVTQTPKHLITATGQRVTLRCSPRSGDLSVYWYQQSLDQGLQFLIQYYNGEERAKGNILERFSAQQFPDLHSELNLSSLELGDSALYFCASSVGDSSSYEQYFGPGTRLTVT.

This chain joins TRBV4-1 and TRBJ1-6; 7 bases are a match to TRBD1. Germline assignment: CDR1 MGHRA and CDR2 YSYEKL. This CDR3 has 17 residues. Trimming at V came to 1 base and at J to 9 bases, leaving 12 bases not matched to a gene. Here the CDR3 reads CASSQGRIRGVGSPLHF. The CDR3 coding sequence is TGCGCCAGCAGCCAAGGGCGGATCAGGGGGGTAGGTTCACCCCTCCACTTT.

This chain connects TRBV5-1 to TRBJ2-7; no firm D call. The CDR3 loop spans 12 amino acids. CDR1 is SGHRS and CDR2 is YFSETQ in the germline V gene. V lost 0 bases and J 6 bases, leaving 7 bases between the germline ends. DNA for the CDR3: TGCGCCAGCAGCTTGGCCGGGTCCGAGCAGTACTTC. It encodes CASSLAGSEQYF.

The rearrangement joins TRBV18 to TRBJ2-1; weak D call: TRBD2 (6 bases). In germline, CDR1 is KGHSH, CDR2 LQKENI. The length of the CDR3 is 15 residues. V lost 6 bases and J lost 4, with 16 bases in between. The CDR3 bases are TGTGCCAGCTCCTTCCGGGACTCCGATTACAATGAGCAGTTCTTC. Encoded protein: CASSFRDSDYNEQFF.

V is TRBV7-2 and J is TRBJ1-5; D gene ambiguous. Trimming pared 2 bases from V and 7 bases from J, leaving 9 bases between. The CDR3 spans 13 residues. Germline V lookup: CDR1 SGHTA, CDR2 FQGNSA. CDR3 coding DNA: TGTGCCAGCAGCTTACAGATCAGGCAGCCCCAGCATTTT. Its protein product is CASSLQIRQPQHF.

The chain couples TRBV29-1 to TRBJ1-2, with TRBD1 matching over 7 bases. With 6 bases clipped from V and 8 bases from J, the junction kept 9 bases outside the gene matches. Germline assignment: CDR1 SQVTM and CDR2 ANQGSEA. The CDR3 covers 12 residues. CDR3 loop: CSVEDRTRGYTF. The CDR3 DNA sequence: TGCAGCGTCGAGGACAGGACCCGCGGCTACACCTTC.

The chain links TRBV29-1 to TRBJ1-1, with 7 bases that match TRBD1. V shed 4 bases, J shed 1 base, and the junction held 3 bases outside the gene matches. The CDR3 contains 13 residues. Germline values: CDR1 SQVTM, CDR2 ANQGSEA. CDR3 loop: CSVVGQANTEAFF. CDR3 nucleotide sequence: TGCAGCGTTGTCGGACAGGCGAACACTGAAGCTTTCTTT. Together with reference TRBV29-1 and TRBJ1-1, the CDR3 gives the full variable domain: SAVISQKPSRDICQRGTSLTIQCQVDSQVTMMFWYRQQPGQSLTLIATANQGSEATYESGFVIDKFPISRPNLTFSTLTVSNMSPEDSSIYLCSVVGQANTEAFFGQGTRLTVV.

This chain links TRBV12-5 with TRBJ2-2; TRBD2 is a possible D gene (5 bases). CDR3 length: 16 amino acids. Germline V lookup: CDR1 LGHNT, CDR2 FRNRAP. Trimming cost V 2 bases and J 6 bases, with 16 bases left between them. The CDR3 reads CASGLRALGVAGELFF. The CDR3 DNA reads TGTGCTAGTGGTTTGAGAGCTTTGGGAGTGGCCGGGGAGCTGTTTTTT.

The chain has TRBV12-5 and TRBJ2-7, with D perhaps TRBD1 (6 bases). The V gene's germline CDR1 is LGHNT and CDR2 FRNRAP. Trimming left V 2 bases short and J 2 bases short, with 13 bases between. The CDR3 has 15 amino acids. Here the CDR3 reads CASGLPRQETYEQYF. In DNA form, the CDR3 reads TGTGCTAGTGGTTTGCCCCGACAGGAGACCTACGAGCAGTACTTC.

This chain uses TRBV12-5 with TRBJ2-1, with 8 nucleotides matching TRBD2. The CDR3 loop spans 15 amino acids. Germline CDR1 and CDR2: LGHNT and FRNRAP. Trimming took 0 bases from V and 10 from J; bases not matched to a gene: 8. Written as DNA, the CDR3 is TGTGCTAGTGGTTTGGTCGCCGGGACTAGAGGAGAGCAGTTCTTC. Translated: CASGLVAGTRGEQFF.

This chain connects TRBV6-2 or TRBV6-3 to TRBJ1-2, with 8 bases aligning to TRBD1. CDR1 MNHEY and CDR2 SVGEGT come from the germline V gene. This CDR3 is built from 14 residues. J gave up 3 bases and V 2 bases, and 2 bases lay outside the gene matches. The CDR3 is CASSYRGQDYGYTF. The CDR3 DNA follows: TGTGCCAGCAGTTACAGGGGACAGGACTATGGCTACACCTTC.